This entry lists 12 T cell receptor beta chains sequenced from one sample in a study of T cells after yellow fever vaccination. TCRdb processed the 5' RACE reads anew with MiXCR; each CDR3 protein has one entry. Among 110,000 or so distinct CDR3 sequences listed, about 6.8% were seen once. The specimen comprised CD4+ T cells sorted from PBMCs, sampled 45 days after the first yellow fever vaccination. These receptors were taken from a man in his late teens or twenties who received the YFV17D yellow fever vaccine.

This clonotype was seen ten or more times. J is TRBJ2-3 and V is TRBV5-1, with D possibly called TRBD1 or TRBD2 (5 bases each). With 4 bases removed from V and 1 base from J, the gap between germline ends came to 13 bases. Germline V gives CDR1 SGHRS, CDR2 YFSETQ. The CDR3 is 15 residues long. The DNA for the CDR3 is TGCGCCAGCAGCGCACGGGACCTCCGCACAGATACGCAGTATTTT. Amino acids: CASSARDLRTDTQYF. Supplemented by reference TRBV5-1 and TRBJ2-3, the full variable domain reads KAGVTQTPRYLIKTRGQQVTLSCSPISGHRSVSWYQQTPGQGLQFLFEYFSETQRNKGNFPGRFSGRQFSNSRSEMNVSTLELGDSALYLCASSARDLRTDTQYFGPGTRLTVL.

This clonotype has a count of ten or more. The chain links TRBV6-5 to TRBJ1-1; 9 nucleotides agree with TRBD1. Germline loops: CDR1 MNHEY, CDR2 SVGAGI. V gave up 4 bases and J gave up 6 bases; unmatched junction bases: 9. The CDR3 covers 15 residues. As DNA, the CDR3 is TGTGCCAGCAGTTCCCCCGGGACAGGGCGGGCTGAAGCTTTCTTT. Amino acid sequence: CASSSPGTGRAEAFF.

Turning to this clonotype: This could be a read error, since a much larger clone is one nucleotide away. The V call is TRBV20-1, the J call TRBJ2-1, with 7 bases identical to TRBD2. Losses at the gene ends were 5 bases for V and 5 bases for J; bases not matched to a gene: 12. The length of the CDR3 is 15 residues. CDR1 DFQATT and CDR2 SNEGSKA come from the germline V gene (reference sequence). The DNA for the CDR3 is TGCAGTGCTCCTCTAGCGGAGGGGCCCAACAATGAGCAGTTCTTC. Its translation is CSAPLAEGPNNEQFF.

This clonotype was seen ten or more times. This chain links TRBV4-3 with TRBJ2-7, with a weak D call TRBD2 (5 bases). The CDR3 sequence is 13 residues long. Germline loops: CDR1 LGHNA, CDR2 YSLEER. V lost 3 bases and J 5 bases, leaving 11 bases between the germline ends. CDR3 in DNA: TGCGCCAGCAGCCAGAGGACTCCGGACGAGCAGTACTTC. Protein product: CASSQRTPDEQYF.

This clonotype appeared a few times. The CDR3 loop reads CASRGYRNQPQHF. The CDR3 region has the DNA TGTGCCAGCAGGGGCTATCGCAATCAGCCCCAGCATTTT. The rearrangement uses TRBV6-2 or TRBV6-3 and TRBJ1-5; D is uncertain. The V end lost 6 bases, the J end lost 2 bases, and 8 bases lay between the germline ends. The CDR3 has 13 residues. CDR1 is MNHEY and CDR2 is SVGEGT in the germline V gene.

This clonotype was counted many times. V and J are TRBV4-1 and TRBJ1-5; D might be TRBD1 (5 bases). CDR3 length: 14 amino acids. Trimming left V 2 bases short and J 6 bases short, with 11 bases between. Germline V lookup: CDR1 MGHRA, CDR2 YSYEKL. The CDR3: CASSQLSGRQPQHF. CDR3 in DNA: TGCGCCAGCAGCCAACTGTCAGGGCGTCAGCCCCAGCATTTT.

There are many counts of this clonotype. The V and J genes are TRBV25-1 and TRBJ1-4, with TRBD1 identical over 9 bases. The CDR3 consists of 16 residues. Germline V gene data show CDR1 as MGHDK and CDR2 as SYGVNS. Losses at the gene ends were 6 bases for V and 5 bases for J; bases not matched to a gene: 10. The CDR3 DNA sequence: TGTGCCAGCAGAGCATCCACCGGGACAGGGAATGAAAAACTGTTTTTT. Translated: CASRASTGTGNEKLFF. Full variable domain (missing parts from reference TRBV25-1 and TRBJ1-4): EADIYQTPRYLVIGTGKKITLECSQTMGHDKMYWYQQDPGMELHLIHYSYGVNSTEKGDLSSESTVSRIRTEHFPLTLESARPSHTSQYLCASRASTGTGNEKLFFGSGTQLSVL.

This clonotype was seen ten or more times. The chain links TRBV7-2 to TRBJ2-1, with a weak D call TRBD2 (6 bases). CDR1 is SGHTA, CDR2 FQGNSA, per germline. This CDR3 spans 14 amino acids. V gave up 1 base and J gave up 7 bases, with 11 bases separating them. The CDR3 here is CASSLDYAGNEQFF. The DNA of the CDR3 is TGTGCCAGCAGCTTAGACTACGCGGGGAATGAGCAGTTCTTC.

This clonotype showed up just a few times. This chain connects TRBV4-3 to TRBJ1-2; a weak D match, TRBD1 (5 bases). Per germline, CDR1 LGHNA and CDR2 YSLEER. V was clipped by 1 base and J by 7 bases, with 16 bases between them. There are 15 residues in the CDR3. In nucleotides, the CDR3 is TGCGCCAGCAGCCAAGGGCGATTCGGGGCGCGTGGCTACACCTTC. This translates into CASSQGRFGARGYTF.

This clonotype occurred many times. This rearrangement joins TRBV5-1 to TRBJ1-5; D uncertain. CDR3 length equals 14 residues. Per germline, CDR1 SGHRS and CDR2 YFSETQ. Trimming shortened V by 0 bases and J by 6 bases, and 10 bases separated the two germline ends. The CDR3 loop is CASSLAGRGQPQHF. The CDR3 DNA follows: TGCGCCAGCAGCTTGGCCGGGCGGGGTCAGCCCCAGCATTTT.

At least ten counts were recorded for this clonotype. This chain's CDR3 is CASSYRSDTQYF. CDR3 bases: TGTGCCAGCAGTTACCGGTCAGATACGCAGTATTTT. The genes are TRBV6-2 or TRBV6-3 and TRBJ2-3; D remains unclear. V was cut by 2 bases and J by 4 bases, with 4 bases left in between. This CDR3 has 12 amino acids. Germline assignment: CDR1 MNHEY and CDR2 SVGEGT.

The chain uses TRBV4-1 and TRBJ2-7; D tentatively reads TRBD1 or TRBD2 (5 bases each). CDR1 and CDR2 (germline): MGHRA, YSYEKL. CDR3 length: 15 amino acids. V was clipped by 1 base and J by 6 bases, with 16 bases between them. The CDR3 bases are TGCGCCAGCAGCCAAGGCGTAGGGACCGAGTCCGAGCAGTACTTC. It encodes CASSQGVGTESEQYF.